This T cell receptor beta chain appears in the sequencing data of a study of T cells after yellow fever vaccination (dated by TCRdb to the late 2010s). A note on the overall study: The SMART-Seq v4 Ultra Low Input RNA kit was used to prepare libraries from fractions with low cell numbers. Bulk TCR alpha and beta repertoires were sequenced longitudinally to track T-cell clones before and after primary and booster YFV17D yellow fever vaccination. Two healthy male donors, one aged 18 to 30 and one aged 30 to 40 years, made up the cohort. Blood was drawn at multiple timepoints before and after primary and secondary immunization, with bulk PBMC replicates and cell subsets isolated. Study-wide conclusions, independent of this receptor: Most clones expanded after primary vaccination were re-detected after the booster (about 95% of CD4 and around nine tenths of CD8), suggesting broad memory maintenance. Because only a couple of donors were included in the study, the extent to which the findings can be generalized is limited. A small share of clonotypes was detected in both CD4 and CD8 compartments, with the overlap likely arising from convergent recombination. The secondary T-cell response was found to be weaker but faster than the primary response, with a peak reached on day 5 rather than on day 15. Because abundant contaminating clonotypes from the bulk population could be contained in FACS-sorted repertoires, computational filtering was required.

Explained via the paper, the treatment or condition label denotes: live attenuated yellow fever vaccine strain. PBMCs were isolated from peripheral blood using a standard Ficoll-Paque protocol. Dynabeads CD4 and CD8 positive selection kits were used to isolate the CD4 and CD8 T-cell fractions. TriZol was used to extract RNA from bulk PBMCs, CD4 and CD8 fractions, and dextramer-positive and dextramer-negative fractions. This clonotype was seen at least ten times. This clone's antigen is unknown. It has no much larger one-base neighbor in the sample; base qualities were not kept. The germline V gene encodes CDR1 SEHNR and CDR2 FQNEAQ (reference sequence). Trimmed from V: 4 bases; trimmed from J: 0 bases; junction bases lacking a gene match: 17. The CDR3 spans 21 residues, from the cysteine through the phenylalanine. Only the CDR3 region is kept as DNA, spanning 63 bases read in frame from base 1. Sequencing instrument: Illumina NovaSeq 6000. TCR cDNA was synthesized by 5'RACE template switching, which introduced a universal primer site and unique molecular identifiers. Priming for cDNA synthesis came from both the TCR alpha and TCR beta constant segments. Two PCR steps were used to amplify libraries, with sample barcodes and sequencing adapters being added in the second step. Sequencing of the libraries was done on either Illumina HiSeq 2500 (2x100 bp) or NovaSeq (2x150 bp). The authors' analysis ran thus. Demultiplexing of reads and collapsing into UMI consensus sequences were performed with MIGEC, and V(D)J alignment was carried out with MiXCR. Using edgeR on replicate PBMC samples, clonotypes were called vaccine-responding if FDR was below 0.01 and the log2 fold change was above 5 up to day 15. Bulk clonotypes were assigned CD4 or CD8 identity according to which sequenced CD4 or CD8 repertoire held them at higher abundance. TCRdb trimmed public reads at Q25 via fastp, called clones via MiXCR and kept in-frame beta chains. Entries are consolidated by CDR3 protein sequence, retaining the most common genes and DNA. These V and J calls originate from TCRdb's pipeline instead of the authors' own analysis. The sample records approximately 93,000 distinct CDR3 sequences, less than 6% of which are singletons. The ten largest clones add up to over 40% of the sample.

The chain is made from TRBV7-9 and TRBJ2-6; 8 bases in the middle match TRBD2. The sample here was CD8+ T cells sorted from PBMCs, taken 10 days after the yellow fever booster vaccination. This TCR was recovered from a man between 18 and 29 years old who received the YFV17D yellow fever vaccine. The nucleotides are TGTGCCAGCAGCTCGACCCGGGTTATTAGCGGGATTTTCTCTGGGGCCAACGTCCTGACTTTC. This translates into CASSSTRVISGIFSGANVLTF.